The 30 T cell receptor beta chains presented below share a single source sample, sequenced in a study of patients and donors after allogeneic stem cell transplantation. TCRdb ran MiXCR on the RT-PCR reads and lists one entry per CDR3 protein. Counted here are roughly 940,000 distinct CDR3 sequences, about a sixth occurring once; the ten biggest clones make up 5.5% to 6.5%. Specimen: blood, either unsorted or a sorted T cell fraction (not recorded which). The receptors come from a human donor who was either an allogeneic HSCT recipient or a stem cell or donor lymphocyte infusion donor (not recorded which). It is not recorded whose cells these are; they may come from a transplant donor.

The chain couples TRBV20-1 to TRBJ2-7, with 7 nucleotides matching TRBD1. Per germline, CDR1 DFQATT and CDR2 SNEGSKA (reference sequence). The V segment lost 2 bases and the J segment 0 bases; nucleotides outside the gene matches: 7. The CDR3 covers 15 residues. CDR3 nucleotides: TGCAGTGCTAGACTTTTGCAGGGGGTCTCCTACGAGCAGTACTTC. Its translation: CSARLLQGVSYEQYF.

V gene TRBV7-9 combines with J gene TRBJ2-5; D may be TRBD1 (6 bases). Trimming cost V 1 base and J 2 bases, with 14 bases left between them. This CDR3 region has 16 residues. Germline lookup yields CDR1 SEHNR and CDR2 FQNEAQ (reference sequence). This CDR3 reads CASSLVGQMSQETQYF. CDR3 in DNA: TGTGCCAGCAGCTTAGTTGGACAGATGAGTCAAGAGACCCAGTACTTC.

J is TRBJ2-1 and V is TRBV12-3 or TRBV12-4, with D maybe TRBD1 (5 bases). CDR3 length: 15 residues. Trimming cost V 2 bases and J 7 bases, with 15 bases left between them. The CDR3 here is CASSLMGRGRNEQFF. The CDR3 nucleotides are TGTGCCAGCAGTTTAATGGGGCGCGGAAGAAATGAGCAGTTCTTC.

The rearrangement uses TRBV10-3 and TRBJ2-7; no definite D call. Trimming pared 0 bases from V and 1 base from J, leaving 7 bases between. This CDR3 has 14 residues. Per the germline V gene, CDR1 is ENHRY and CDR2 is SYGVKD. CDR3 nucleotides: TGTGCCATCAGTGAGTCGGTTGGATCCTACGAGCAGTACTTC. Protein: CAISESVGSYEQYF.

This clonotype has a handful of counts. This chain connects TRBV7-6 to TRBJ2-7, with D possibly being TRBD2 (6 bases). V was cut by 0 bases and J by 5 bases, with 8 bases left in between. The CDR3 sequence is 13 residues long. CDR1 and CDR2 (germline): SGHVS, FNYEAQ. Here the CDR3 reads CASSLAGRNEQYF. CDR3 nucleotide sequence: TGTGCCAGCAGCTTAGCTGGGAGGAACGAGCAGTACTTC.

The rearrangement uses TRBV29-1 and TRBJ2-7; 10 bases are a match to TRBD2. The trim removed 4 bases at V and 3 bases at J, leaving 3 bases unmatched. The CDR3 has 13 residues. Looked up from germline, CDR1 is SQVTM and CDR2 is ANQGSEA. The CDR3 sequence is CSVVLAGRYEQYF. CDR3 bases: TGCAGCGTTGTACTAGCGGGACGCTACGAGCAGTACTTC.

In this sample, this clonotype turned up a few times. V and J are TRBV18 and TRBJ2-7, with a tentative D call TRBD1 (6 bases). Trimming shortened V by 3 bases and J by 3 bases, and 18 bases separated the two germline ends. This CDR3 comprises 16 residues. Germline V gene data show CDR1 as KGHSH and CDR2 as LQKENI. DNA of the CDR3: TGTGCCAGCTCACCGGGGGCAAAACCCCCCTACTACGAGCAGTACTTC. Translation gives CASSPGAKPPYYEQYF.

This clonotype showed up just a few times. The DNA of the CDR3 is TGTGCCAGCAGCTCCAGACTAGCGGGAGGATTAGTGGCAGATACGCAGTATTTT. Amino acid sequence: CASSSRLAGGLVADTQYF. V usage is TRBV11-2 and J usage is TRBJ2-3, with 13 nucleotides matching TRBD2. Germline CDR1 is SGHAT and CDR2 is FQNNGV. This CDR3 is built from 18 residues. V lost 4 bases to trimming and J lost 4 bases; unmatched junction nucleotides: 11.

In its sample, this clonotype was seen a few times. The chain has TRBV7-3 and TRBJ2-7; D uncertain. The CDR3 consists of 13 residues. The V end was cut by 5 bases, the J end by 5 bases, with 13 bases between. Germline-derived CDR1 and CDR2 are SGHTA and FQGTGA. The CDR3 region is CASSPNSYNEQYF. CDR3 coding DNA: TGTGCCAGCAGCCCCAACTCCTATAACGAGCAGTACTTC.

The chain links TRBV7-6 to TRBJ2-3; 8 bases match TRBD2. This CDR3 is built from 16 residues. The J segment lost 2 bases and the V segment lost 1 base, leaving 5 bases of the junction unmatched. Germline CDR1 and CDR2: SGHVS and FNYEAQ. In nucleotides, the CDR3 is TGTGCCAGCAGCTTAGGTGGTAGCGGGACCACAGATACGCAGTATTTT. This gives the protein CASSLGGSGTTDTQYF.

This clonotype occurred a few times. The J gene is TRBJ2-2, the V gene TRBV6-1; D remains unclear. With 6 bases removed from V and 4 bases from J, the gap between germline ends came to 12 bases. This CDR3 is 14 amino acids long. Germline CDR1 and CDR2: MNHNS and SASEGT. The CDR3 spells CASRIPRPTGELFF. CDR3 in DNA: TGTGCCAGCAGGATCCCTAGGCCCACCGGGGAGCTGTTTTTT.

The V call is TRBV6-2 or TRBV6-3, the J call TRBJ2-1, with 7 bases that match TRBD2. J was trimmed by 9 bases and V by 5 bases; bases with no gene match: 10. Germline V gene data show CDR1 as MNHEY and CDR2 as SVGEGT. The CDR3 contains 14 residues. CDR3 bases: TGTGCCAGCAGTATCCCCTGGGGGGGTAGTGAGCAGTTCTTC. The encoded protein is CASSIPWGGSEQFF.

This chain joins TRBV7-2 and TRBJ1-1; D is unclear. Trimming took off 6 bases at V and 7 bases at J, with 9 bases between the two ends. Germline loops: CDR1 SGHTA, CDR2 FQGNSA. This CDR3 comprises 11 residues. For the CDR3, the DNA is TGTGCCAGCAGTCCGTACGATGAAGCTTTCTTT. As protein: CASSPYDEAFF.

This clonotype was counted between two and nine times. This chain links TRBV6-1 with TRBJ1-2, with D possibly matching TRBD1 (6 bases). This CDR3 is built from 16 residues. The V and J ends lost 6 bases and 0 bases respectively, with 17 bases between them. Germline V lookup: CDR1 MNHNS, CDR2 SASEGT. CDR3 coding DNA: TGTGCCAGCAGCCCAGGACAGCCGTTAACTAACTATGGCTACACCTTC. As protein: CASSPGQPLTNYGYTF.

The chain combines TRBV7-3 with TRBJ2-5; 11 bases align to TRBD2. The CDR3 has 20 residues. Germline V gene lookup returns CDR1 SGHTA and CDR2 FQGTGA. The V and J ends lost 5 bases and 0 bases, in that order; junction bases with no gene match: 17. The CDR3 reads CASSPNGMGSGRVYQETQYF. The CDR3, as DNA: TGTGCCAGCAGCCCAAACGGGATGGGTAGCGGGAGGGTGTACCAAGAGACCCAGTACTTC.

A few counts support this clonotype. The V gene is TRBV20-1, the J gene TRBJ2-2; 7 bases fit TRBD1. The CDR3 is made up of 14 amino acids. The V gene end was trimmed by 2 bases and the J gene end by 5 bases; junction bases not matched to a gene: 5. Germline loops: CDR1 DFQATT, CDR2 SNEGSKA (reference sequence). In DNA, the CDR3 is TGCAGTGCTAGACCGACAGGGTATACCGGGGAGCTGTTTTTT. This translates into CSARPTGYTGELFF.

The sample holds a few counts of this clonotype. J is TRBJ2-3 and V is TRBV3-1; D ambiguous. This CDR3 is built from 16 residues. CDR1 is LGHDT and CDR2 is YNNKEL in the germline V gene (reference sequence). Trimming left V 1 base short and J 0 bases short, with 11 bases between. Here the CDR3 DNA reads TGTGCCAGCAGCCAAGGAACACCAACCAGCACAGATACGCAGTATTTT. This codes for CASSQGTPTSTDTQYF.

The CDR3, as DNA: TGCGCCAGCAGCCAAGATATTTCAGGGGCTGGTAATGAAAAACTGTTTTTT. Translation gives CASSQDISGAGNEKLFF. V is TRBV4-1 and J is TRBJ1-4; tentative D call: TRBD1 (6 bases). The CDR3 consists of 17 residues. Trimming removed 0 bases at V and 4 bases at J, with 15 bases between. The germline V gene has CDR1 MGHRA and CDR2 YSYEKL.

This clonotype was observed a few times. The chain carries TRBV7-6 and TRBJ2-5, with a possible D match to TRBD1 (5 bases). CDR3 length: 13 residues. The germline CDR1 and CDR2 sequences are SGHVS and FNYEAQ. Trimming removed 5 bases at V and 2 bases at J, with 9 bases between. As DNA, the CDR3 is TGTGCCAGCAGCCGGACATATCAAGAGACCCAGTACTTC. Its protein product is CASSRTYQETQYF.

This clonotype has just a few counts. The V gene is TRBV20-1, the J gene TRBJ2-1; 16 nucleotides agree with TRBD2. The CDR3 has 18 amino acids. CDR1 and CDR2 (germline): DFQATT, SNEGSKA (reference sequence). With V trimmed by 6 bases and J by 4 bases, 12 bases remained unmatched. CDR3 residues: CSANIGTSGRDQYNEQFF. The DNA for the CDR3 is TGCAGTGCCAACATAGGGACTAGCGGGAGGGATCAATACAATGAGCAGTTCTTC.

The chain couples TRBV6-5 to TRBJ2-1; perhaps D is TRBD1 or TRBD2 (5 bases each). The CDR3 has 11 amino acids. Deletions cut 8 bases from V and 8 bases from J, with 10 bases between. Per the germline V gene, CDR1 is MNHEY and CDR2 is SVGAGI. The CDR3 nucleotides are TGTGCCAGCGCGAGGGACCATGAGCAGTTCTTC. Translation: CASARDHEQFF.

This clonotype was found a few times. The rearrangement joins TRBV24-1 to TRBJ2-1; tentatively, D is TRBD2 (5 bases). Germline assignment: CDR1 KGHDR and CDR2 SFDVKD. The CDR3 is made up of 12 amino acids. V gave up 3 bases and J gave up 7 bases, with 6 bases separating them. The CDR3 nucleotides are TGTGCCACCAGTGATCCGGGGAATGAGCAGTTCTTC. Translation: CATSDPGNEQFF.

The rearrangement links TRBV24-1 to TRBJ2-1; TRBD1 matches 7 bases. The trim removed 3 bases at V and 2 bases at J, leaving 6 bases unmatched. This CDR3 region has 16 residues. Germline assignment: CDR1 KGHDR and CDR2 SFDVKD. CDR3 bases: TGTGCCACCAGTGATAACAAGGACAGGACCTACAATGAGCAGTTCTTC. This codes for CATSDNKDRTYNEQFF.

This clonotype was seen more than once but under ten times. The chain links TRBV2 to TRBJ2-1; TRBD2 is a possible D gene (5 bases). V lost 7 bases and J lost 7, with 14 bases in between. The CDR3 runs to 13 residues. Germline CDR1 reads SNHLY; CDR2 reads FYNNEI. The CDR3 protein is CASKHVLANEQFF. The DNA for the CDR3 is TGTGCCAGCAAACACGTCCTAGCTAATGAGCAGTTCTTC. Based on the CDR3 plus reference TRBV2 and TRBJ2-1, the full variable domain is EPEVTQTPSHQVTQMGQEVILRCVPISNHLYFYWYRQILGQKVEFLVSFYNNEISEKSEIFDDQFSVERPDGSNFTLKIRSTKLEDSAMYFCASKHVLANEQFFGPGTRLTVL.

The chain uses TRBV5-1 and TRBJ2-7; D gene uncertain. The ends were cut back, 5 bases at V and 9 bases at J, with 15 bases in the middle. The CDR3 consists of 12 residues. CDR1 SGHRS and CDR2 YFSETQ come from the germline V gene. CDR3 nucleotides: TGCGCCAGCAGTGTTGGTGACTTCGGGCAGTACTTC. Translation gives CASSVGDFGQYF.

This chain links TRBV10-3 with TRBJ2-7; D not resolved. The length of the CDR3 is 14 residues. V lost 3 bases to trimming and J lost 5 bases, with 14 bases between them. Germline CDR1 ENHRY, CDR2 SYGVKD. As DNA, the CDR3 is TGTGCCATCAGTGACCCCGCAAAGGTCCACGAGCAGTACTTC. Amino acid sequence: CAISDPAKVHEQYF.

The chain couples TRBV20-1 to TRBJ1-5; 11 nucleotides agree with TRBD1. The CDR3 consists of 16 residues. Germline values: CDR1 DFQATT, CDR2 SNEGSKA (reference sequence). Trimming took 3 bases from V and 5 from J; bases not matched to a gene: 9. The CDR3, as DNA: TGCAGTGCTAGTGCGGGGACAGGGGGGCCAGATCAGCCCCAGCATTTT. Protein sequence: CSASAGTGGPDQPQHF.

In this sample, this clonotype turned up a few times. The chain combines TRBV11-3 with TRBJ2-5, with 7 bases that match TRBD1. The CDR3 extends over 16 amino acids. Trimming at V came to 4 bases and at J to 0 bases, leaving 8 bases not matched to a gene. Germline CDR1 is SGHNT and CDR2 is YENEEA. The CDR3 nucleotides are TGTGCCAGCAGCTCGCTAACGGGACAGTACCAAGAGACCCAGTACTTC. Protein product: CASSSLTGQYQETQYF.

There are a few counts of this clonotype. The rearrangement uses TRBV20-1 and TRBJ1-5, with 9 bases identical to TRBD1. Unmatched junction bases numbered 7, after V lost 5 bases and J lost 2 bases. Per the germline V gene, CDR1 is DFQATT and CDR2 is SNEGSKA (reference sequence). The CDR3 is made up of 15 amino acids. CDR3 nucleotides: TGCAGTGCTGGAACAGGGGGCGAGCGCAATCAGCCCCAGCATTTT. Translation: CSAGTGGERNQPQHF.

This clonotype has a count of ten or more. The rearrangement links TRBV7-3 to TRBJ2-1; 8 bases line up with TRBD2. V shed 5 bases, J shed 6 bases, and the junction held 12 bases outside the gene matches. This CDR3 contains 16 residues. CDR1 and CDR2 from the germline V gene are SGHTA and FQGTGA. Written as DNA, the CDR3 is TGTGCCAGCAGCAGAAGTGGGACTAGTGTTGTCAATGAGCAGTTCTTC. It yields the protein CASSRSGTSVVNEQFF.